This T cell receptor (beta chain) stems from a study of T-cell memory formation after mild COVID-19 (dated by TCRdb to the early 2020s). Some background on the complete study: TCR sequence clusters from the two donors were found to be largely donor specific. Two young, previously healthy adult volunteers, one female and one male, were included in the cohort. T-cell clones expanding and contracting after mild COVID-19 in two donors were tracked by longitudinal TCRalpha and TCRbeta repertoire sequencing.

Its CDR3 holds 21 amino acids, cysteine through phenylalanine. Only the CDR3 region is kept as DNA, spanning 63 bases read in frame from base 1. V has 3 bases trimmed and J has 0 bases trimmed; junction bases matching no gene number 17. Sequences SGHTA (CDR1) and FQGNSA (CDR2) are obtained from the germline V gene. This clonotype was detected ten times or more. Its antigen remains unidentified. Per-base qualities were not stored, and no clone one base away is much larger. The paper as a whole reports these results and caveats: Some responding clones were found in pre-infection memory, which suggests that pre-existing cross-reactive memory T cells took part in the SARS-CoV-2 response. Clones that contracted from day 15 to 85 showed balanced CD4/CD8 phenotypes, whereas a second wave of clones that expanded from day 15 to 37 leaned towards CD4+. Contracting CD4+ clones were located mainly in the CM and EM memory subsets, whereas CD8+ clones were found to be enriched in EMRA. SARS-CoV-2 specificity of the second-wave clones peaking on day 37 was not confirmed. The study covered only a couple of mild cases, and larger cohorts including severe cases with pre-infection samples were considered necessary.

PBMCs were isolated by Ficoll-Paque density gradient centrifugation. For sequencing, an Illumina NovaSeq 6000 was employed. cDNA libraries for TCRalpha and TCRbeta were prepared by 5'RACE using constant-segment primers, with sample barcodes and unique molecular identifiers added. RNA was extracted from every sample with Trizol reagent. The libraries were amplified in two PCR steps, and the second step added a second sample barcode and Illumina TruSeq adapters. Sequencing of libraries was performed on an Illumina NovaSeq with 2 x 150 bp paired-end reads. The authors' analysis ran thus. Demultiplexing of reads and collapsing into UMI-guided consensus sequences were performed with migec v1.2.7. Using mixcr v2.1.11, the UMI consensuses were aligned to TRA and TRB V and J templates and assembled into clonotypes. A clonotype was counted as expanded or contracted only when both edgeR and NoisET called the clonotype significant, with the noise models trained on biological replicates. For edgeR calls, a false discovery rate-adjusted p below 0.01 and a log2 fold-change threshold of 1 were applied. PCA with hierarchical clustering of max-normalized trajectories of the 1000 most abundant clonotypes was used as exploratory dynamics analysis. Separately sequenced CD4+ and CD8+ repertoires were used to assign the CD4 or CD8 phenotype of responding clones. TCRdb's own reprocessing of the public reads used fastp at Q25 and MiXCR and kept productive beta chains. Each entry merges the rows of one CDR3 protein and shows their most common DNA and genes. In this record, the V and J calls reflect TCRdb's handling and not the investigators' own analysis. The sample has around 310,000 distinct CDR3 sequences on record, approximately 15% of them singletons. The ten largest clones capture under 25% of the sample.

The sequence came from a man in his late teens or twenties who had mild COVID-19 (a few samples of this study predate the infection). The sample titles of this study are shuffled in the database, so cell type and time point are left out; the donor was told from shared clones. The V and J genes are TRBV7-2 and TRBJ2-4, with 10 bases aligning to TRBD1. The material sequenced was PBMCs or a T cell subset sorted from them (not recorded which). The CDR3 in this case is CASSLGVYETGGAGAKNIQYF. The DNA sequence reads TGTGCCAGCAGCTTGGGGGTGTACGAGACAGGGGGCGCCGGAGCCAAAAACATTCAGTACTTC.